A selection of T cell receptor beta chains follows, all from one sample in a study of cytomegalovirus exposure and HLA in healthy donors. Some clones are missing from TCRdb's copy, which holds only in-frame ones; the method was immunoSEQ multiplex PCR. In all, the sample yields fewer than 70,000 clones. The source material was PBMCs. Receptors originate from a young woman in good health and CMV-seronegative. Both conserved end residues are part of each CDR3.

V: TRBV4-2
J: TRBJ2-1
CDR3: CASSHRQGTGYEQFF

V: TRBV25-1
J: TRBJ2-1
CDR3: CASSEYGVADNEQFF

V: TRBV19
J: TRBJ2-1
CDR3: CASSIQTPYNEQFF

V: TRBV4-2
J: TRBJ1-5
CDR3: CASSQDANSYQPQHF

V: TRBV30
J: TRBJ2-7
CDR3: CAWSEDSSYEQYF

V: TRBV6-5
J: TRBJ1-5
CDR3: CASRQGHQPQHF

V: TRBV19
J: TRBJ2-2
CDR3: CASSRGGENTGELFF

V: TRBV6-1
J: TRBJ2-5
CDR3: CASSPKDRRTETQYF

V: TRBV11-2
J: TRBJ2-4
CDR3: CASSLDLIGQNIQYF

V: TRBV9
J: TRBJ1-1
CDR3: CASSVIQSPSAFF

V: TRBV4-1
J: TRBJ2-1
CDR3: CASSQLPPTVSSDNEQFF

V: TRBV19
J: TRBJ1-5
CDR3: CASNRGRFNQPQHF

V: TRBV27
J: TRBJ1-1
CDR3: CASNHGGGDTEAFF

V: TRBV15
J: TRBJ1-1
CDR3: CATSRERTGSSEAFF

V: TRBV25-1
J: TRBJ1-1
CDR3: CASSETGQGRTEAFF

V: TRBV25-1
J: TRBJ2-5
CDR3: CASSESSVTGTEQETQYF

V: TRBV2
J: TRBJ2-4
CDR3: CASRKFRAKNIQYF

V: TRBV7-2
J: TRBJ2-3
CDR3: CASSSRAGPDTQYF

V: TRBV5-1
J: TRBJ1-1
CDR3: CASSLEVAINTEAFF

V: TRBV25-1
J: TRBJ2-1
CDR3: CASSGTGGNEQFF

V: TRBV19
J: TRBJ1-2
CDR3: CASSPGGTYGYTF

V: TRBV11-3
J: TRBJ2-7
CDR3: CASSLSRPYEQYF

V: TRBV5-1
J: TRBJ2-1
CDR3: CASSLSPNNEQFF

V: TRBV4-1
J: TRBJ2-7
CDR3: CASSQEESGAGALYYEQYF

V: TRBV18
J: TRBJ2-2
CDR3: CASARGLAGNTGELFF

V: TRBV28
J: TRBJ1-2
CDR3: CASVNTGTARIYGYTF

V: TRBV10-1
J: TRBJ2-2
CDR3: CASSEGGQGTGELFF

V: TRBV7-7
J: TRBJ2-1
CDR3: CASSQDRATYNEQFF

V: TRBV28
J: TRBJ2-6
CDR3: CASRTGSGANVLTF

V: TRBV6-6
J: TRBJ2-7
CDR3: CASSYTSGGAYEQYF

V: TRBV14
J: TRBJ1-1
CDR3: CASNAGPGETEAFF

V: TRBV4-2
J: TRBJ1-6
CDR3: CASSQKKVGTADSPLHF

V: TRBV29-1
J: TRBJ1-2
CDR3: CSVGAGGGYGYTF

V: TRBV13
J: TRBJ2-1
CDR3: CASSSGTSASYNEQFF

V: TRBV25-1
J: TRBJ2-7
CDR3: CASTPVGSYEQYF

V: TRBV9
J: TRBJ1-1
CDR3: CASSPAWGGGPTAFF

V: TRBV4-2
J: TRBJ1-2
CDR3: CASSQGDRGASGYTF